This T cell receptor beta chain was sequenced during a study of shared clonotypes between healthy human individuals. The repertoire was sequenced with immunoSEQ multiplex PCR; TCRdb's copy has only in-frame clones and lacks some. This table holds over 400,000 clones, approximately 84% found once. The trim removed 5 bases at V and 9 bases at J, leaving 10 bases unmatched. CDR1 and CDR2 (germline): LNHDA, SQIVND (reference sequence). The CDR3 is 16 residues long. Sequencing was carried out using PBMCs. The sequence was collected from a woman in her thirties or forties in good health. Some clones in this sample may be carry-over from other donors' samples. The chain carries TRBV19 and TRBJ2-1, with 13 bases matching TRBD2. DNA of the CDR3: TGTGCCAGTAGTCCTGGACTAGCGGGAGAGGGTAGTGAGCAGTTCTTC. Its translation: CASSPGLAGEGSEQFF.